The T cell receptor (beta chain) under discussion was sequenced for a study of cytomegalovirus exposure and HLA in healthy donors. Points on this clone: Its antigen is not known.

Study results and caveats: In vitro, three CMV-associated chains proved specific for CMV antigens. For most subjects, TCR beta sequences were reported to predict HLA-A and HLA-B alleles with accuracy. For most TCR beta V segments, an earlier analysis put the productive rate at about 87% or about 30% of the time. For presence/absence analyses, sequencing depth was assumed to be roughly uniform across donors.

PCR primers comprised 60 Vbeta and 13 Jbeta primers. Repertoires were generated with immunoSEQ multiplex PCR, while TCRdb's copy carries only in-frame clones and drops some. The sample shows more than 55,000 clones, roughly 74% of them seen only once. V lost 2 bases, J lost 0 bases, and 5 bases lay in between. The CDR3 consists of 13 residues. Germline CDR1 and CDR2: SGHDT and YYEEEE. Sequenced: PBMCs. V gene TRBV5-6 combines with J gene TRBJ1-1; D unresolved. This sequence was found in a woman in her fifties or sixties in good health and CMV-seropositive. The CDR3 nucleotides read TGTGCCAGCAGCTTCAACATGAACACTGAAGCTTTCTTT. Translated: CASSFNMNTEAFF.